One sample yielded the 10 T cell receptor beta chains listed below, sequenced in a study of shared clonotypes between healthy human individuals. Some clones are missing from TCRdb's copy, which holds only in-frame ones; the method was immunoSEQ multiplex PCR. The repertoire has around 480,000 clones, approximately 79% of them found once; the top ten carry around 13%. The sequenced sample was PBMCs. These receptors originate from a woman between 35 and 50 years old in good health. Some clones in this sample may be carry-over from other donors' samples.

This chain uses TRBV7-2 with TRBJ2-3, with 7 bases matching TRBD2. Per the germline V gene, CDR1 is SGHTA and CDR2 is FQGNSA. The CDR3 length is 14 residues. After removal of 4 bases from V and 5 bases from J, the junction contained 6 bases not matched to a gene. The CDR3 reads CASSSGLVIDTQYF. The CDR3, as DNA: TGTGCCAGCAGCTCAGGACTAGTTATAGATACGCAGTATTTT.

The chain is built from TRBV19 and TRBJ1-5, with a weak D call TRBD1 (6 bases). CDR1 and CDR2 from the germline V gene are LNHDA and SQIVND (reference sequence). The CDR3 has 15 amino acids. Trimming cost V 4 bases and J 2 bases, with 12 bases left between them. CDR3 bases: TGTGCCAGTAGTAAAAGACAGGAGGGCAATCAGCCCCAGCATTTT. Its translation: CASSKRQEGNQPQHF.

In its sample, this clone was seen a few times. The chain uses TRBV7-9 and TRBJ1-5; unclear D gene. The CDR3 totals 13 residues. CDR1 and CDR2 from the germline V gene are SEHNR and FQNEAQ (reference sequence). V lost 2 bases to trimming and J lost 5 bases, with 7 bases between them. The CDR3: CASSLSFYQPQHF. The DNA of the CDR3 is TGTGCCAGCAGCTTATCGTTCTATCAGCCCCAGCATTTT.

This clone was detected once. The chain has TRBV28 and TRBJ2-7, with TRBD1 matching 11 bases. The CDR3 runs to 15 residues. CDR1 and CDR2 (germline): MDHEN, SYDVKM. The V and J ends lost 6 bases and 7 bases, in that order; junction bases with no gene match: 11. The CDR3 loop reads CASSITWDRGREQYF. The DNA of the CDR3 is TGTGCCAGCAGCATAACATGGGACAGGGGGAGGGAGCAGTACTTC.

The genes are TRBV10-2 and TRBJ2-5, with 7 bases lining up with TRBD2. The CDR3 is 17 residues long. V was pared by 2 bases and J by 2 bases, with 11 bases of the junction left unmatched. From germline, CDR1 is WSHSY and CDR2 SAAADI. The DNA for the CDR3 is TGCGCCAGCAGTGAGCCTGTAGCGGGTAGGGGTCAAGAGACCCAGTACTTC. Its protein product is CASSEPVAGRGQETQYF.

The rearrangement joins TRBV7-9 to TRBJ1-1; a possible D gene is TRBD1 (5 bases). Trimming removed 7 bases at V and 1 base at J, with 10 bases between. From germline, CDR1 is SEHNR and CDR2 FQNEAQ (reference sequence). The CDR3 is made up of 13 amino acids. The CDR3 region has the DNA TGTGCCAGCAACAAAGACAGGAACACTGAAGCTTTCTTT. It translates to CASNKDRNTEAFF. The full variable domain, its missing parts supplied by reference TRBV7-9 and TRBJ1-1, is DTGVSQNPRHKITKRGQNVTFRCDPISEHNRLYWYRQTLGQGPEFLTYFQNEAQLEKSRLLSDRFSAERPKGSFSTLEIQRTEQGDSAMYLCASNKDRNTEAFFGQGTRLTVV.

This chain joins TRBV19 and TRBJ1-5, with a tentative D call TRBD1 (6 bases). Germline loops: CDR1 LNHDA, CDR2 SQIVND (reference sequence). V gave up 5 bases and J gave up 4 bases, with 12 bases separating them. The CDR3 has 14 amino acids. CDR3 sequence (DNA): TGTGCCAGTAGTGAAACAGGGTCAAATCAGCCCCAGCATTTT. This encodes CASSETGSNQPQHF.

This chain uses TRBV7-3 with TRBJ2-7, with 9 bases identical to TRBD1. J was trimmed by 7 bases and V by 5 bases; bases with no gene match: 6. There are 13 residues in the CDR3. The germline V gene encodes CDR1 SGHTA and CDR2 FQGTGA. The CDR3 DNA follows: TGTGCCAGCAGCAAGGACAGGGGAGGGGAGCAGTACTTC. Protein sequence: CASSKDRGGEQYF. Full variable domain (rest looked up from reference TRBV7-3 and TRBJ2-7): GAGVSQTPSNKVTEKGKYVELRCDPISGHTALYWYRQSLGQGPEFLIYFQGTGAADDSGLPNDRFFAVRPEGSVSTLKIQRTERGDSAVYLCASSKDRGGEQYFGPGTRLTVT.

This sequence joins TRBV7-2 and TRBJ2-7, with 8 bases aligning to TRBD2. The CDR3 loop spans 17 amino acids. V was pared by 1 base and J by 0 bases, with 8 bases of the junction left unmatched. The germline V gene encodes CDR1 SGHTA and CDR2 FQGNSA. CDR3 residues: CASSLDFGTRISYEQYF. As DNA, the CDR3 is TGTGCCAGCAGCTTAGATTTTGGGACTAGGATCTCCTACGAGCAGTACTTC.

V is TRBV11-2 and J is TRBJ1-2; no definite D call. Germline V gene data show CDR1 as SGHAT and CDR2 as FQNNGV. Trimming took off 4 bases at V and 13 bases at J, with 13 bases between the two ends. This CDR3 region has 11 residues. The CDR3 region is CASSSANNITF. In DNA form, the CDR3 reads TGTGCCAGCAGCTCAGCAAACAATATCACCTTC.